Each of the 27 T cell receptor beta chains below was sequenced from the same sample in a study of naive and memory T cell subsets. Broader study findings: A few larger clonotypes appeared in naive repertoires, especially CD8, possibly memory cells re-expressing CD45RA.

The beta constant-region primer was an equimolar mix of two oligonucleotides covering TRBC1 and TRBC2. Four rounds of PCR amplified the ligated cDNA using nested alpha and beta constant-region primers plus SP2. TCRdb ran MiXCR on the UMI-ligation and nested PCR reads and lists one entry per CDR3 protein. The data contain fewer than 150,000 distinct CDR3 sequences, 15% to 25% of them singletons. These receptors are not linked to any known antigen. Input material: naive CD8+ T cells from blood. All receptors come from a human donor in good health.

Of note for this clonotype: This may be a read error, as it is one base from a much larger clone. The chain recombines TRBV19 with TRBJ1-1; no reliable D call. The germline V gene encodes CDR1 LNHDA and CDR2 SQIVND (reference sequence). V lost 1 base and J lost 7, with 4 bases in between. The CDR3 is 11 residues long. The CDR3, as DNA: TGTGCCAGTAGTATAGGCCTTGAAGCTTTCTTT. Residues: CASSIGLEAFF.

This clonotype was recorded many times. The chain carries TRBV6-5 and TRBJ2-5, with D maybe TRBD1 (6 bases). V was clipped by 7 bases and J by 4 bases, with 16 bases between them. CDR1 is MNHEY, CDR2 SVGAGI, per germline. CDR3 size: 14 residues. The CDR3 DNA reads TGTGCCAGCACCACCGGACAGTTGGGAGAGACCCAGTACTTC. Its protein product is CASTTGQLGETQYF.

The CDR3 sequence: CASSYSAAGANVLTF. The CDR3 coding sequence is TGTGCCAGCAGTTACTCAGCGGCTGGGGCCAACGTCCTGACTTTC. The rearrangement links TRBV6-5 to TRBJ2-6; D might be TRBD2 (5 bases). The CDR3 is 15 residues long. V was trimmed by 0 bases and J by 2 bases, leaving 5 bases between them. CDR1 is MNHEY, CDR2 SVGAGI, per germline.

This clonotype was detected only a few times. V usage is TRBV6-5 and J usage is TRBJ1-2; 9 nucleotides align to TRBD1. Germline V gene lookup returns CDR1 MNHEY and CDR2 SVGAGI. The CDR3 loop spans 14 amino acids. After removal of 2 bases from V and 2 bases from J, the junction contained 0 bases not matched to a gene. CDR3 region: CASSYGQGNYGYTF. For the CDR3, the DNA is TGTGCCAGCAGTTACGGACAGGGGAACTATGGCTACACCTTC.

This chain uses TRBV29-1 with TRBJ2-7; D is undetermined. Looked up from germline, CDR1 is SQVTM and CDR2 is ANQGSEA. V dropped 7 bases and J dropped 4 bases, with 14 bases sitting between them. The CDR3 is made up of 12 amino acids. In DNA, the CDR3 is TGCAGCGCTATACCCGAGGAGTACGAGCAGTACTTC. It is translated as CSAIPEEYEQYF.

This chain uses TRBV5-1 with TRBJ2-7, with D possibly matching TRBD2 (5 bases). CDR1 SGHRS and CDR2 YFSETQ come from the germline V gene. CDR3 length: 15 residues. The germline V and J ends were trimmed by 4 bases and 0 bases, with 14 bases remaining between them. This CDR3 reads CASSRGPGYSYEQYF. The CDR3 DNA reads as TGCGCCAGCAGCCGGGGTCCGGGCTACTCCTACGAGCAGTACTTC.

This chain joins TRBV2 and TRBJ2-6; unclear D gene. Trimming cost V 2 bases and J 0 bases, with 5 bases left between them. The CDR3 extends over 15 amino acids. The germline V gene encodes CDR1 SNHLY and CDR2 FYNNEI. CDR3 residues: CASSEKASGANVLTF. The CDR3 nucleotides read TGTGCCAGCAGTGAAAAGGCCTCTGGGGCCAACGTCCTGACTTTC.

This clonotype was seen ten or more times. CDR3 sequence: CASSPGSGVYGYTF. CDR3 bases: TGTGCCAGCTCACCAGGATCAGGGGTCTATGGCTACACCTTC. The chain joins TRBV18 to TRBJ1-2; D is perhaps TRBD1 (6 bases). The CDR3 contains 14 residues. Trimming pared 2 bases from V and 4 bases from J, leaving 11 bases between. Germline assignment: CDR1 KGHSH and CDR2 LQKENI.

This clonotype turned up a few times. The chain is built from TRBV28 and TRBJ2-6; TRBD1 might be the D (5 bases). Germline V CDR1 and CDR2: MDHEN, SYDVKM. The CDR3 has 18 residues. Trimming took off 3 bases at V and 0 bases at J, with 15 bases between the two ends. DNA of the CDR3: TGTGCCAGCAGTTTTTACCGAGACAGCATCTCTGGGGCCAACGTCCTGACTTTC. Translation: CASSFYRDSISGANVLTF.

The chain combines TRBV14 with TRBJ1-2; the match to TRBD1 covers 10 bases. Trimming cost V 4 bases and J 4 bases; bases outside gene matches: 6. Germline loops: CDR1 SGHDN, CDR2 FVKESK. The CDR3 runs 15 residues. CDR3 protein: CASSRTDRGVYGYTF. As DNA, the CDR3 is TGTGCCAGCAGCCGGACGGACAGGGGGGTCTATGGCTACACCTTC.

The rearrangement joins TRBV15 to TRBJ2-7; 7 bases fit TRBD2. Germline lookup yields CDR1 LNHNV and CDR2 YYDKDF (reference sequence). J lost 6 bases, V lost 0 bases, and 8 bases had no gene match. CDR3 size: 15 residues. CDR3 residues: CATSRDGAGASEQYF. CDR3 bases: TGTGCCACCAGCAGAGATGGGGCGGGAGCTAGCGAGCAGTACTTC.

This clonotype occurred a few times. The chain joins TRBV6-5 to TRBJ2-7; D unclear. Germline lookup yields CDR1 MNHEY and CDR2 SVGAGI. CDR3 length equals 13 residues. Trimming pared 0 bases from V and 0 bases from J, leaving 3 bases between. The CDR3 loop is CASSYSVSYEQYF. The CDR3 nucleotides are TGTGCCAGCAGTTACTCGGTCTCCTACGAGCAGTACTTC.

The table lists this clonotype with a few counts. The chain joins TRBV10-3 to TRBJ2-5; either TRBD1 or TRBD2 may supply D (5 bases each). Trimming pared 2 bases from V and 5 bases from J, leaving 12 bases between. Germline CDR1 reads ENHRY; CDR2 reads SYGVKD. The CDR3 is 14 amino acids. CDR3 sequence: CAISEGPGQETQYF. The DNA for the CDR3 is TGTGCCATCAGTGAGGGACCGGGGCAGGAGACCCAGTACTTC.

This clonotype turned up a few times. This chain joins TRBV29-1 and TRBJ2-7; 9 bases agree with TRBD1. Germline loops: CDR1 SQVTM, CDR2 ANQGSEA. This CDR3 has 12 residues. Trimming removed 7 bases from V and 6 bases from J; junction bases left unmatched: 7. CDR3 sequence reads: CSGGDRESEQYF. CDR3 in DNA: TGCAGCGGGGGGGACAGGGAAAGCGAGCAGTACTTC.

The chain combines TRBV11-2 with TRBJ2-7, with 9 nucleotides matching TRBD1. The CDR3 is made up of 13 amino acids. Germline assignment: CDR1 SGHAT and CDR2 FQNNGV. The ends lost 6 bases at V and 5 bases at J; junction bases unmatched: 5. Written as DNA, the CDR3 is TGTGCCAGCAGACGGACAGGGGACCACGAGCAGTACTTC. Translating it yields CASRRTGDHEQYF. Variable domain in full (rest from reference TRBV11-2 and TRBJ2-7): EAGVAQSPRYKIIEKRQSVAFWCNPISGHATLYWYQQILGQGPKLLIQFQNNGVVDDSQLPKDRFSAERLKGVDSTLKIQPAKLEDSAVYLCASRRTGDHEQYFGPGTRLTVT.

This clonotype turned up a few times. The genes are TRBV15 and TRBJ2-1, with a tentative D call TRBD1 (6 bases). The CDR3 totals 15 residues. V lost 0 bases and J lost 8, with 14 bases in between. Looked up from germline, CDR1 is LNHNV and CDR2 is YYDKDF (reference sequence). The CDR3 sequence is CATSRDSQGLHEQFF. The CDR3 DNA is TGTGCCACCAGCAGAGATTCACAGGGATTACATGAGCAGTTCTTC.

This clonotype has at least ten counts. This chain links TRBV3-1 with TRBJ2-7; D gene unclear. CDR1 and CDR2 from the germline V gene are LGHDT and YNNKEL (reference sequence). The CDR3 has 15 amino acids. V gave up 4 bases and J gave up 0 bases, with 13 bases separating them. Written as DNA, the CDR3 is TGTGCCAGCAGCCTAATTGGCACGGCCTCCTACGAGCAGTACTTC. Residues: CASSLIGTASYEQYF.

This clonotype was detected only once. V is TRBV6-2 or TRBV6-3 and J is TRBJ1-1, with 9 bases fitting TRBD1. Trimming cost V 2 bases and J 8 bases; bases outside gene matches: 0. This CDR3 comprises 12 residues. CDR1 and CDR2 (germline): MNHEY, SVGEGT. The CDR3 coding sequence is TGTGCCAGCAGTTACGGACAGGGGGAAGCTTTCTTT. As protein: CASSYGQGEAFF.

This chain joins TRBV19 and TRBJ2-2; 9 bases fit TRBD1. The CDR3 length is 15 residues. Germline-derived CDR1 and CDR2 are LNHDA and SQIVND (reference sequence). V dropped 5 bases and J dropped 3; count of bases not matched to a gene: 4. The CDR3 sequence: CASSLGQGYTGELFF. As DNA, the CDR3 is TGTGCCAGTAGTCTGGGACAGGGCTACACCGGGGAGCTGTTTTTT.

The DNA of the CDR3 is TGCAGTGCTAGAGATCATCTACTGGACCCCTACGAGCAGTACTTC. As protein: CSARDHLLDPYEQYF. This rearrangement joins TRBV20-1 to TRBJ2-7; D unresolved. There are 15 residues in the CDR3. Germline V gene lookup returns CDR1 DFQATT and CDR2 SNEGSKA (reference sequence). Trimming cost V 0 bases and J 2 bases, with 14 bases left between them.

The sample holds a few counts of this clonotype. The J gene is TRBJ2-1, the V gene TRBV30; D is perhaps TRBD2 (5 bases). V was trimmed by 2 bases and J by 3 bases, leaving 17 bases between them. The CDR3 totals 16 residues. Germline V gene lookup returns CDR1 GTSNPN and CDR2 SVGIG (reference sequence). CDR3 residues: CAWSRRTSGVYNEQFF. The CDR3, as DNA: TGTGCCTGGAGTCGAAGGACTTCCGGGGTCTACAATGAGCAGTTCTTC.

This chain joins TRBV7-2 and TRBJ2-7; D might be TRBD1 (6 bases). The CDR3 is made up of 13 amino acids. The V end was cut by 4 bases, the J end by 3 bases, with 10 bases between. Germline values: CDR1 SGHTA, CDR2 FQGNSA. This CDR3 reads CASSSQDSYEQYF. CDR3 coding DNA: TGTGCCAGCAGCTCCCAGGACAGCTACGAGCAGTACTTC.

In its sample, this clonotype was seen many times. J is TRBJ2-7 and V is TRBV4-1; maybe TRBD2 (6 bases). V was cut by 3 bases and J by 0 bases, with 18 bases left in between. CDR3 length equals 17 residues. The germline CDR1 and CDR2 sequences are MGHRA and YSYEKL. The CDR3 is CASSHTLTLGGSYEQYF. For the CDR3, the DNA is TGCGCCAGCAGCCACACCCTCACCCTGGGGGGCTCCTACGAGCAGTACTTC.

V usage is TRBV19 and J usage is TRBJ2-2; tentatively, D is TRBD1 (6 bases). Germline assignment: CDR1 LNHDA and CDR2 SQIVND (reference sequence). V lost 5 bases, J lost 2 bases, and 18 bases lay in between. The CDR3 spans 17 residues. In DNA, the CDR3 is TGTGCCAGTAGTCACAGGGAGCGACTTCAAAACACCGGGGAGCTGTTTTTT. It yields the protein CASSHRERLQNTGELFF.

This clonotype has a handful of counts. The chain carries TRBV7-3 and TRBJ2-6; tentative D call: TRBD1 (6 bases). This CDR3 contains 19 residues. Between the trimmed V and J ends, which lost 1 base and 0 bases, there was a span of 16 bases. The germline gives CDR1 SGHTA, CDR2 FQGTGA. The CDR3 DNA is TGTGCCAGCAGCTTAAGTCCCCCGGACAGCCCCTCTGGGGCCAACGTCCTGACTTTC. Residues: CASSLSPPDSPSGANVLTF.

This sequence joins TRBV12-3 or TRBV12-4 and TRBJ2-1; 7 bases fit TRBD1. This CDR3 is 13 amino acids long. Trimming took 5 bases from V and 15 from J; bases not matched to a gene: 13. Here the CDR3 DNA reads TGTGCCAGCAGTATCCAAGACAGGGCCTTTCGGTTCTTC. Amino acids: CASSIQDRAFRFF.

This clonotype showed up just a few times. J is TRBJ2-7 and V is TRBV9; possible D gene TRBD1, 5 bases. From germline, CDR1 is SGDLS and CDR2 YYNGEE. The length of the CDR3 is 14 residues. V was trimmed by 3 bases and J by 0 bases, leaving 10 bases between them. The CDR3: CASSGKDNSYEQYF. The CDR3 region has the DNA TGTGCCAGCAGCGGAAAGGACAACTCCTACGAGCAGTACTTC.